This is a list of T cell receptor beta chains from one sample in a study of blood T cell repertoires in COVID-19. Method: immunoSEQ multiplex PCR; TCRdb's copy keeps in-frame clones and lacks some. Of 60,000 to 85,000 clones listed, more than 85% are singletons. Sequenced sample: peripheral blood. Receptors were obtained from a man between 35 and 55 years old with COVID-19, enrolled during active disease. Both conserved end residues are part of each CDR3. The D gene is left open where the match is weak. Clone sizes are given selectively: once, few, many, or a class where the clone is expanded.

clone_size	j_call	v_call	d_call	cdr3_nt	cdr3_aa
.	TRBJ1-6	TRBV18	TRBD1	TGTGCCAGCTCACTAGACAGGGTGCCTAATTCACCCCTCCACTTT	CASSLDRVPNSPLHF
.	TRBJ1-6	TRBV19	.	TGTGCCAGTAGGGCCGGATCGGAGCTTAATTCACCCCTCCACTTT	CASRAGSELNSPLHF
once	TRBJ2-3	TRBV5-1	.	TGCGCCAGCAGCCCAACGGGGGGCGTTAGCACAGATACGCAGTATTTT	CASSPTGGVSTDTQYF
.	TRBJ2-7	TRBV30	TRBD2	TGTGCCTGGAGCGCCCTAGCGGGGGGAATTTACGAGCAGTACTTC	CAWSALAGGIYEQYF
.	TRBJ1-2	TRBV3-1/TRBV3-2	.	TGTGCCAGCAGCCAAGGGTACCGGGATGGGTATGGCTACACCTTC	CASSQGYRDGYGYTF
.	TRBJ2-1	TRBV3-1/TRBV3-2	.	TGTGCCAGCAGCCAAGCGGCGGGATCCTACAATGAGCAGTTCTTC	CASSQAAGSYNEQFF
.	TRBJ1-1	TRBV6-4	.	TGTGCCAGCATCCCGCCCCGGACAGCCGTTTACACTGAAGCTTTCTTT	CASIPPRTAVYTEAFF
.	TRBJ2-1	TRBV7-9	.	TGTGCCAGCAGCCGGGGGAAGGGCCTCCGATACAATGAGCAGTTCTTC	CASSRGKGLRYNEQFF
.	TRBJ2-5	TRBV5-4	.	TGTGCCAGCAGCTCCCAGACAGAGTGGGAGACCCAGTACTTC	CASSSQTEWETQYF
.	TRBJ1-1	TRBV6-2/TRBV6-3	.	TGTGCCAGCAGTCACCGGGGGGGGATGAACACTGAAGCTTTCTTT	CASSHRGGMNTEAFF
.	TRBJ2-1	TRBV28	TRBD2	TGTGCCAGCAGGTATAGCGGGGGGGGTCCCTACAATGAGCAGTTCTTC	CASRYSGGGPYNEQFF
.	TRBJ1-2	TRBV3-1/TRBV3-2	.	TGTGCCAGCAGCCACGGGGGGGGATACGGCTACACCTTC	CASSHGGGYGYTF
.	TRBJ2-4	TRBV5-4	TRBD1	TGTGCCAGCAGCTTAGCCAGGACAGGGGGTTCAAACATTCAGTACTTC	CASSLARTGGSNIQYF
.	TRBJ1-2	TRBV9	TRBD1	TGTGCCAGCAGCGTAGATGGACAGGGGCCAGGCTACACCTTC	CASSVDGQGPGYTF
.	TRBJ2-7	TRBV9	.	TGTGCCAGCAGCGTAGCTCCAGCGACCTACGAGCAGTACTTC	CASSVAPATYEQYF
.	TRBJ2-1	TRBV4-2	TRBD2	TGTGCCAGCAGCCAAGAGAAGCGGGGGGGCTACAATGAGCAGTTCTTC	CASSQEKRGGYNEQFF
.	TRBJ2-7	TRBV15	TRBD1	TGTGCCACCAGCGCCCGGACAGGGACCGAGCAGTACTTC	CATSARTGTEQYF
.	TRBJ1-1	TRBV15	TRBD1	TGTGCCACCAGCAGCCCCGGGACAGAGACTGAAGCTTTCTTT	CATSSPGTETEAFF
.	TRBJ2-7	TRBV29-1	TRBD1	TGCAGCGCAGAGACAGGGAGCTACGAGCAGTACTTC	CSAETGSYEQYF
.	TRBJ2-7	TRBV7-3	TRBD2	TGTGCCAGCAGCTTACGTCCGGGGGGTTCCTACGAGCAGTACTTC	CASSLRPGGSYEQYF
.	TRBJ1-6	TRBV9	.	TGTGCCAGCAGCGTAGCTACGCCAGGGGTGGGTTCACCCCTCCACTTT	CASSVATPGVGSPLHF
.	TRBJ2-7	TRBV21-1	.	TGTGCCAGCAGGACAGGGGGCGAAATCGGGATACTCTACGAGCAGTACTTC	CASRTGGEIGILYEQYF
.	TRBJ1-3	TRBV6-5	.	TGTGCCAGCTATCGAGAGGCGGGAAACACCATATATTTT	CASYREAGNTIYF
.	TRBJ2-5	TRBV11-2	TRBD2	TGTGCCAGCAGCTTATTATTCTCGGGAGGGGAGTACCAAGAGACCCAGTACTTC	CASSLLFSGGEYQETQYF
.	TRBJ2-3	TRBV28	.	TGTGCCAGCAGCCGGTTACTAGCCACAGATACGCAGTATTTT	CASSRLLATDTQYF
once	TRBJ1-5	TRBV12-3/TRBV12-4	.	TGTGCCAGCAGTTTGACAGTCAATCAGCCCCAGCATTTT	CASSLTVNQPQHF
.	TRBJ1-5	TRBV9	.	TGTGCCAGCACCCCTAGACAGCCCCAGCATTTT	CASTPRQPQHF
.	TRBJ2-1	TRBV9	TRBD2	TGTGCCAGCAGCTACCGGACTAGCGGGGACCACAATGAGCAGTTCTTC	CASSYRTSGDHNEQFF
once	TRBJ1-6	TRBV2	.	TGTGCCAGCAGTGAACAGTATAATTCACCCCTCCACTTT	CASSEQYNSPLHF
.	TRBJ1-4	TRBV6-5	.	TGTGCCAGCAGTTACTCAGGGGGATCTGAAAAACTGTTTTTT	CASSYSGGSEKLFF
.	TRBJ2-5	TRBV10-3	TRBD2	TGTGCCTCCCGGGGTAGCGGGGGCGGAGAGACCCAGTACTTC	CASRGSGGGETQYF
once	TRBJ2-7	TRBV3-1/TRBV3-2	.	TGTGCCAGCAGCCCTCCGTCAGGGTCCCGTTACGAGCAGTACTTC	CASSPPSGSRYEQYF
.	TRBJ2-2	TRBV19	TRBD1	TGTGCCAGTATTGCCGGGACAGGGGACACCGGGGAGCTGTTTTTT	CASIAGTGDTGELFF
.	TRBJ1-2	TRBV6-2/TRBV6-3	.	TGTGCCAGCAGTTACGGGGATCGACAGAGATCTAACTATGGCTACACCTTC	CASSYGDRQRSNYGYTF
.	TRBJ2-1	TRBV6-4	.	TGTGCCAGCAGTGATAATTCTGGGAGCTCCTACAATGAGCAGTTCTTC	CASSDNSGSSYNEQFF
.	TRBJ1-2	TRBV9	.	TGTGCCAGCAGCGTACTATCCCCCGAACAGCGGTATGGCTACACCTTC	CASSVLSPEQRYGYTF
.	TRBJ1-2	TRBV19	.	TGTGCCAGTAGGAGTGAAGCGGGCTATGGCTACACCTTC	CASRSEAGYGYTF
.	TRBJ1-3	TRBV7-9	.	TGTGCCAGCAGCTTAGACGGGACAACTAACACCATATATTTT	CASSLDGTTNTIYF